Below are 20 T cell receptor beta chains sequenced from a single sample in a study of long-term antiretroviral therapy in people with HIV. Survey-level resolution applied to immunoSEQ assay v3.0. The table came from immunoSEQ multiplex PCR; TCRdb's copy has only in-frame clones and leaves some out. Of about 6,500 clones in the sample, 80% to 90% were seen once. The starting material was unsorted PBMCs, obtained 3.7 years after starting antiretroviral therapy. The receptors stem from a woman in her fifties or sixties with HIV.

This clone occurred once. The rearrangement uses TRBV19 and TRBJ1-5; D might be TRBD1 (5 bases). The CDR3 runs to 17 residues. Germline V gene data show CDR1 as LNHDA and CDR2 as SQIVND (reference sequence). V lost 7 bases, J lost 2 bases, and 21 bases lay in between. CDR3: CASTPHVGASGNQPQHF. CDR3 in DNA: TGTGCCAGTACCCCCCACGTAGGGGCCTCAGGCAATCAGCCCCAGCATTTT.

The chain employs TRBV6-1 and TRBJ2-2; 9 bases align to TRBD2. The CDR3 loop spans 14 amino acids. J was trimmed by 6 bases and V by 8 bases; bases with no gene match: 7. Germline V CDR1 and CDR2: MNHNS, SASEGT. The CDR3 loop is CASGTSNLSGELFF. Here the CDR3 DNA reads TGTGCCAGCGGGACTAGCAATTTGTCCGGGGAGCTGTTTTTT.

The genes are TRBV5-4 and TRBJ2-5; 9 bases line up with TRBD2. CDR1 and CDR2 (germline): SGHNT, YYREEE (reference sequence). The length of the CDR3 is 14 residues. V shed 10 bases, J shed 0 bases, and the junction held 7 bases outside the gene matches. CDR3 loop: CASRAGGNQETQYF. The CDR3 bases are TGTGCCTCAAGGGCGGGAGGGAACCAAGAGACCCAGTACTTC.

The chain has TRBV27 and TRBJ2-2, with 11 positions matching TRBD2. Trimming took 2 bases from V and 4 from J; bases not matched to a gene: 6. CDR3 length: 17 amino acids. The germline CDR1 and CDR2 sequences are MNHEY and SMNVEV (reference sequence). The CDR3 sequence: CASSLGPLAGVTGELFF. DNA of the CDR3: TGTGCCAGCAGTTTAGGCCCACTAGCGGGAGTCACCGGGGAGCTGTTTTTT.

The chain combines TRBV14 with TRBJ2-1; the D call may be TRBD1 or TRBD2 (6 bases each). CDR3 length equals 13 residues. Trimming removed 4 bases from V and 10 bases from J, with 14 bases in between. Per germline, CDR1 SGHDN and CDR2 FVKESK. The CDR3 sequence: CASSPGAVGEQFF. CDR3 bases: TGTGCCAGCAGCCCGGGGGCAGTCGGGGAGCAGTTCTTC.

This clone was counted between two and nine times. This chain uses TRBV10-3 with TRBJ1-2; D uncertain. The CDR3 totals 13 residues. V gave up 6 bases and J gave up 8 bases, with 16 bases separating them. Per the germline V gene, CDR1 is ENHRY and CDR2 is SYGVKD. CDR3 region: CAIRPQVTGGYTF. CDR3 sequence (DNA): TGTGCCATCAGGCCGCAGGTGACTGGGGGCTACACCTTC.

The J gene is TRBJ2-7, the V gene TRBV2; TRBD1 or TRBD2 may be the D gene (5 bases each). This CDR3 is 15 amino acids long. V was shortened by 10 bases and J by 2 bases, with 21 bases between the two germline ends. Germline values: CDR1 SNHLY, CDR2 FYNNEI. DNA of the CDR3: TGTGCCATCCGTTCGAGGTGGGACCCCGCCTACGAGCAGTACTTC. Translated, it gives CAIRSRWDPAYEQYF.

To note about this clone: The final CDR3 position lacks the conserved phenylalanine or tryptophan, pointing to a likely read error. CDR3 region: CATSSRGSMEAFL. The CDR3 DNA reads as TGTGCCACCAGTAGCCGGGGCTCCATGGAAGCTTTCCTT. V and J are TRBV15 and TRBJ1-1, with TRBD1 as a possible D gene (5 bases). CDR1 and CDR2 (germline): LNHNV, YYDKDF (reference sequence). CDR3 length equals 13 residues. V shed 6 bases and J shed 8 bases, with 16 bases lying between them.

The CDR3 protein is CASSRRDSFYEQYF. The CDR3 DNA sequence: TGTGCCAGCAGCCGAAGGGACAGCTTCTACGAGCAGTACTTC. V gene TRBV5-8 combines with J gene TRBJ2-7; 7 bases are shared with TRBD1. The junction had 7 bases not matched to a gene; V was cut back by 4 bases and J by 3 bases. Per germline, CDR1 SGHTS and CDR2 YDEGEE. The CDR3 totals 14 residues.

In regard to this clone: The junction differs from germline at one of its ends, possibly a read error. This rearrangement joins TRBV5-4 to TRBJ2-1, with 9 bases matching TRBD2. Germline V gene sequence: CDR1 SGHNT, CDR2 YYREEE (reference sequence). The CDR3 has 16 residues. The DNA of the CDR3 is TGTGCCAGCAGCTTGGGCGGGAGGGCCAACTACAATGAGCAATTCTTC. It codes for CASSLGGRANYNEQFF. Combining the CDR3 with reference TRBV5-4 and TRBJ2-1 gives the whole variable domain ETGVTQSPTHLIKTRGQQVTLRCSSQSGHNTVSWYQQALGQGPQFIFQYYREEENGRGNFPPRFSGLQFPNYSSELNVNALELDDSALYLCASSLGGRANYNEQFFGPGTRLTVL.

This chain links TRBV19 with TRBJ2-1; possible D gene TRBD2, 6 bases. This CDR3 spans 14 amino acids. The germline CDR1 and CDR2 sequences are LNHDA and SQIVND (reference sequence). V lost 5 bases and J lost 6, with 14 bases in between. CDR3 region: CASSVTASVNEQFF. DNA of the CDR3: TGTGCCAGTAGTGTCACCGCTAGCGTCAATGAGCAGTTCTTC. Complete variable domain (other parts from reference TRBV19 and TRBJ2-1): DGGITQSPKYLFRKEGQNVTLSCEQNLNHDAMYWYRQDPGQGLRLIYYSQIVNDFQKGDIAEGYSVSREKKESFPLTVTSAQKNPTAFYLCASSVTASVNEQFFGPGTRLTVL.

The chain has TRBV19 and TRBJ2-2; TRBD1 matches 12 bases. From germline, CDR1 is LNHDA and CDR2 SQIVND (reference sequence). V was pared by 7 bases and J by 6 bases, with 9 bases of the junction left unmatched. The CDR3 length is 16 residues. The CDR3 region is CASTLLGQGAAGELFF. The CDR3 nucleotides are TGTGCCAGTACCCTACTGGGACAGGGGGCGGCCGGGGAGCTGTTTTTT. Supplemented by reference TRBV19 and TRBJ2-2, the full variable domain reads DGGITQSPKYLFRKEGQNVTLSCEQNLNHDAMYWYRQDPGQGLRLIYYSQIVNDFQKGDIAEGYSVSREKKESFPLTVTSAQKNPTAFYLCASTLLGQGAAGELFFGEGSRLTVL.

The chain is built from TRBV5-1 and TRBJ1-3; 9 bases map to TRBD1. Germline V gives CDR1 SGHRS, CDR2 YFSETQ. The J segment lost 5 bases and the V segment lost 0 bases, leaving 3 bases of the junction unmatched. The CDR3 has 15 residues. The CDR3 spells CASSLGDRERNTIYF. The CDR3 bases are TGCGCCAGCAGCTTGGGGGACAGGGAACGAAACACCATATATTTT.

The V gene is TRBV15, the J gene TRBJ2-7, with D uncertain. This CDR3 has 13 residues. The germline CDR1 and CDR2 sequences are LNHNV and YYDKDF (reference sequence). Deletions cut 0 bases from V and 4 bases from J, with 7 bases between. In nucleotides, the CDR3 is TGTGCCACCAGCAGAGATCGCCAGTACGAGCAGTACTTC. Translation gives CATSRDRQYEQYF.

This clone has a handful of counts. The chain joins TRBV7-9 to TRBJ2-7; D is unresolved. This CDR3 has 14 residues. CDR1 is SEHNR and CDR2 is FQNEAQ in the germline V gene (reference sequence). Trimming removed 1 base from V and 2 bases from J, with 9 bases in between. DNA for the CDR3: TGTGCCAGCAGCTTAGTTTGGGCAGCCTACGAGCAGTACTTC. It specifies CASSLVWAAYEQYF.

The gene calls are TRBV6-1 and TRBJ1-4, with 9 nucleotides matching TRBD1. The CDR3 has 15 residues. Germline lookup yields CDR1 MNHNS and CDR2 SASEGT. J lost 3 bases, V lost 11 bases, and 10 bases had no gene match. The CDR3 region has the DNA TGTGCCGGCGGAGGGACAGGGTCGTCTAATGAAAAACTGTTTTTT. Amino acid sequence: CAGGGTGSSNEKLFF.

This sequence joins TRBV10-3 and TRBJ2-7; D is tentatively TRBD1 or TRBD2 (5 bases each). Trimming took off 4 bases at V and 5 bases at J, with 12 bases between the two ends. The germline gives CDR1 ENHRY, CDR2 SYGVKD. There are 13 residues in the CDR3. CDR3 in DNA: TGTGCCATCAGTGCTGGGACGGGTCACGAGCAGTACTTC. It specifies CAISAGTGHEQYF.

The J gene is TRBJ2-7, the V gene TRBV6-1, with D possibly matching TRBD2 (6 bases). V was shortened by 1 base and J by 3 bases, with 10 bases between the two germline ends. CDR1 and CDR2 (germline): MNHNS, SASEGT. The CDR3 totals 14 residues. CDR3 coding DNA: TGTGCCAGCAGTGAAGTCGGGACTGTCTACGAGCAGTACTTC. Translating gives CASSEVGTVYEQYF.

The chain is built from TRBV5-1 and TRBJ2-3; 8 bases fit TRBD1. The J segment lost 1 base and the V segment lost 0 bases, leaving 1 base of the junction unmatched. From germline, CDR1 is SGHRS and CDR2 YFSETQ. The CDR3 runs 15 residues. Here the CDR3 reads CASSLAGQGTDTQYF. The DNA for the CDR3 is TGCGCCAGCAGCTTGGCGGGACAGGGCACAGATACGCAGTATTTT.

This clone was observed a few times. The chain joins TRBV5-1 to TRBJ1-1; D perhaps matches TRBD1 (5 bases). V gave up 3 bases and J gave up 7 bases, with 13 bases separating them. CDR3 length: 13 residues. Germline-derived CDR1 and CDR2 are SGHRS and YFSETQ. CDR3 sequence: CASSSRQPGEAFF. The CDR3 nucleotides are TGCGCCAGCAGCTCCAGACAGCCTGGTGAAGCTTTCTTT. The whole variable domain, remainder taken from reference TRBV5-1 and TRBJ1-1, is KAGVTQTPRYLIKTRGQQVTLSCSPISGHRSVSWYQQTPGQGLQFLFEYFSETQRNKGNFPGRFSGRQFSNSRSEMNVSTLELGDSALYLCASSSRQPGEAFFGQGTRLTVV.